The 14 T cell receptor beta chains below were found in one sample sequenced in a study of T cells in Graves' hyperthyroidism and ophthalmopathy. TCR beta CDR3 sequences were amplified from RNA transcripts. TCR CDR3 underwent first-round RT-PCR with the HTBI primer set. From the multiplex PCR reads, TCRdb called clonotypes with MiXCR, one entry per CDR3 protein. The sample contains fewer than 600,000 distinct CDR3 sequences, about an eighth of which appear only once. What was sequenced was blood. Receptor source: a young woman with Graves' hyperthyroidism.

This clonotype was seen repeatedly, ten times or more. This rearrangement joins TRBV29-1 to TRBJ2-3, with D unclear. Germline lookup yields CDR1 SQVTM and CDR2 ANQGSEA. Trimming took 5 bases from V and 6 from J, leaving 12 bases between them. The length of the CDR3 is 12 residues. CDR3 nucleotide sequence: TGCAGCGTTTGTGAACGGTCGGATACGCAGTATTTT. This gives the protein CSVCERSDTQYF.

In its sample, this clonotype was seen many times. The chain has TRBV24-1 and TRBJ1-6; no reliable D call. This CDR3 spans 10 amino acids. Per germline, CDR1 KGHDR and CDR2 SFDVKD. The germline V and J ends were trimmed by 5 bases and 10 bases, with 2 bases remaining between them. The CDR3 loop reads CATSGSPLHF. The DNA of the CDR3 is TGTGCCACCAGTGGATCACCCCTCCACTTT.

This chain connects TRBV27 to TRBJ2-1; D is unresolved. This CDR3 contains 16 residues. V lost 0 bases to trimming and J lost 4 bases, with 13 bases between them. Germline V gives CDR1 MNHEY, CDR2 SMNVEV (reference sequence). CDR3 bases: TGTGCCAGCAGTTTATCGAGGACCCCCCAATACAATGAGCAGTTCTTC. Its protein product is CASSLSRTPQYNEQFF.

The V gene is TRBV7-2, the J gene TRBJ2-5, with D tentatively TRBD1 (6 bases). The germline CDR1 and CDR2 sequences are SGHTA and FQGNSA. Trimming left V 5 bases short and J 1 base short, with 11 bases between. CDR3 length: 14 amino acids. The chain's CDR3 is CASSHRQAQETQYF. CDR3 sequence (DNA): TGTGCCAGCAGCCACCGACAGGCCCAAGAGACCCAGTACTTC.

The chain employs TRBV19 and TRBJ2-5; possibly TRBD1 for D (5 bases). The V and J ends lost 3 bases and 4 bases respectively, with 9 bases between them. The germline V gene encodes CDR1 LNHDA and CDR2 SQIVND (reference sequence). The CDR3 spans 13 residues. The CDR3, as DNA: TGTGCCAGTAGTATCAGGGTTTCAGAGACCCAGTACTTC. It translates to CASSIRVSETQYF.

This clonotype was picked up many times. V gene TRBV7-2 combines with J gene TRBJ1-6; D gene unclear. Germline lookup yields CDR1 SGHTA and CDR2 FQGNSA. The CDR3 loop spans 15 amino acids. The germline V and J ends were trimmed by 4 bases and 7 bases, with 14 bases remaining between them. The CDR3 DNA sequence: TGTGCCAGCAGCTCCCGATCCGAGAGGAATTCACCCCTCCACTTT. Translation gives CASSSRSERNSPLHF.

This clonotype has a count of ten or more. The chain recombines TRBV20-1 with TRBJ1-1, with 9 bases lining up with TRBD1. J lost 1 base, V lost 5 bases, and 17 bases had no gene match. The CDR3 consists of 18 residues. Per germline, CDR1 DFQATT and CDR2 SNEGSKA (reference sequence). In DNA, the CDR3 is TGCAGTGCTCCCGGGACAGGGAGGTTTCGTGGGAGGAACACTGAAGCTTTCTTT. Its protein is CSAPGTGRFRGRNTEAFF.

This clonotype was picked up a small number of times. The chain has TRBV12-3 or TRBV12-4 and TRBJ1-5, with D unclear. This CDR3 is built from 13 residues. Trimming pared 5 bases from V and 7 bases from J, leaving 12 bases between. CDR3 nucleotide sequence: TGTGCCAGCAGTATCCGAGGAACCCAGCCCCAGCATTTT. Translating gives CASSIRGTQPQHF.

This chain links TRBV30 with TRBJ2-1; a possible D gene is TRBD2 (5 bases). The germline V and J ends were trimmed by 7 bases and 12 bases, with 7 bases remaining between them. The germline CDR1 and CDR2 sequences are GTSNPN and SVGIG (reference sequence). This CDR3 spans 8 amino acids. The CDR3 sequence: CASRGQFF. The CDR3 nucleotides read TGTGCCTCCCGGGGGCAGTTCTTC.

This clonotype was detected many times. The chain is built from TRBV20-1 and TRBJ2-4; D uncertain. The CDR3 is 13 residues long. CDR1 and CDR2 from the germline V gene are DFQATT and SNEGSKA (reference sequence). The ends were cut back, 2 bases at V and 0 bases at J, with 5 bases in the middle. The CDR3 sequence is CSARSLAKNIQYF. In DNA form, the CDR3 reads TGCAGTGCTAGAAGCCTAGCCAAAAACATTCAGTACTTC.

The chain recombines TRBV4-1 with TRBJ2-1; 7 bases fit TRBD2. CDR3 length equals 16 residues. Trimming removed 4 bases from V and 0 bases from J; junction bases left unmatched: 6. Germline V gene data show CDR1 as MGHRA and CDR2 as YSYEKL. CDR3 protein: CASSRSTSDSYNEQFF. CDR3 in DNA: TGCGCCAGCAGCCGCTCCACTAGCGACTCCTACAATGAGCAGTTCTTC.

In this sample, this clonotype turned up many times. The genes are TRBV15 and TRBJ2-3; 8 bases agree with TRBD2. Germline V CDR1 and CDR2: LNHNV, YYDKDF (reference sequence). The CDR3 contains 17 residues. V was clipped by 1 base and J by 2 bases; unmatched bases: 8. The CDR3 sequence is CATSRGGAGGSTDTQYF. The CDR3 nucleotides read TGTGCCACCAGCAGAGGTGGGGCGGGAGGATCCACAGATACGCAGTATTTT.

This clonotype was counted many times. This chain's CDR3 is CASSLVGREGYEQYV. The CDR3 coding sequence is TGCGCCAGCAGCTTGGTGGGTAGGGAAGGCTACGAGCAGTACGTC. The chain links TRBV5-1 to TRBJ2-7; D unresolved. Trimming shortened V by 0 bases and J by 3 bases, and 13 bases separated the two germline ends. Looked up from germline, CDR1 is SGHRS and CDR2 is YFSETQ. CDR3 size: 15 residues.

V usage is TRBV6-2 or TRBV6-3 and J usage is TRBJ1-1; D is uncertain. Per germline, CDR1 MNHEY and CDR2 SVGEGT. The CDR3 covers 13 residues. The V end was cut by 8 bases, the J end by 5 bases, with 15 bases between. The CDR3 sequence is CASRGAVGTEAFF. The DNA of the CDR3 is TGTGCCAGCCGGGGTGCGGTAGGTACTGAAGCTTTCTTT.